This is a list of T cell receptor beta chains from one sample in a study of blood T cell repertoires in COVID-19. This table comes from immunoSEQ multiplex PCR, and its TCRdb copy is limited to in-frame clones, with some not included. The sample has 200,000 to 250,000 clones, around 80% seen once; the top ten hold 9.5% to 15%. Sample: peripheral blood. The receptors stem from a human donor in a cohort sampled during active COVID-19. Both conserved end residues are part of each CDR3. The D gene is left open where the match is weak. The size of a clone is reported for some rows only, either as once, few or many, or as a class for expanded clones.

D,J,V,size,CDR3,DNA
-,TRBJ1-4,TRBV27,-,CASSRRAGANEKLFF,TGTGCCAGCAGTCGGAGGGCGGGTGCTAATGAAAAACTGTTTTTT
-,TRBJ2-1,TRBV20-1,-,CSASSDGFSYNEQFF,TGCAGTGCTAGTAGTGATGGCTTCTCCTACAATGAGCAGTTCTTC
-,TRBJ2-7,TRBV5-1,-,CASSFRQGSYEQYF,TGCGCCAGCAGCTTTAGACAAGGCTCCTACGAGCAGTACTTC
TRBD1,TRBJ1-2,TRBV6-4,-,CASSEWTGNYGYTF,TGTGCCAGCAGTGAATGGACAGGGAACTATGGCTACACCTTC
TRBD1,TRBJ1-3,TRBV6-6,-,CASSLTGSGNTIYF,TGTGCCAGCAGCCTGACAGGGTCTGGAAACACCATATATTTT
-,TRBJ1-2,TRBV12-3/TRBV12-4,-,CASSTGSGYTF,TGTGCCTCCTCAACAGGGAGTGGCTACACCTTC
TRBD1,TRBJ2-5,TRBV7-3,once,CASSPGTGWETQYF,TGTGCCAGCAGCCCAGGGACAGGGTGGGAGACCCAGTACTTC
-,TRBJ1-1,TRBV15,-,CATSRARQETEAFF,TGTGCCACCAGCAGAGCCCGACAGGAAACTGAAGCTTTCTTT
-,TRBJ1-1,TRBV2,-,CASSEADILAFF,TGTGCCAGCAGTGAGGCGGACATCTTGGCTTTCTTT
TRBD1,TRBJ2-7,TRBV5-1,once,CASRTGQGARNEQYF,TGCGCCAGCAGGACGGGACAGGGGGCTAGGAACGAGCAGTACTTC
TRBD1,TRBJ1-1,TRBV4-1,-,CASSQRQGASLNTEAFF,TGCGCCAGCAGCCAAAGACAGGGGGCGAGTCTGAACACTGAAGCTTTCTTT
TRBD2,TRBJ2-7,TRBV18,-,CASSPVTSGGYEQYF,TGTGCCAGCTCACCTGTGACTAGCGGAGGCTACGAGCAGTACTTC
TRBD2,TRBJ2-1,TRBV5-1,-,CASSLALAGGPNNEQFF,TGCGCCAGCAGCTTGGCCCTAGCGGGAGGGCCGAACAATGAGCAGTTCTTC
-,TRBJ2-7,TRBV18,-,CASSPQGVSSYEQYF,TGTGCCAGCTCACCACAGGGGGTGAGCTCCTACGAGCAGTACTTC
-,TRBJ2-5,TRBV5-1,-,CASSLGQQETQYF,TGCGCCAGCAGCTTGGGACAGCAAGAGACCCAGTACTTC
-,TRBJ2-3,TRBV5-4,-,CASSLYRGSTDTQYF,TGTGCCAGCAGCTTGTACCGGGGGAGCACAGATACGCAGTATTTT
TRBD2,TRBJ2-4,TRBV7-2,-,CASSLREGIDIQYF,TGTGCCAGCAGCTTAAGGGAGGGAATCGACATTCAGTACTTC
TRBD1,TRBJ1-2,TRBV19,-,CASRKQGEGSYGYTF,TGTGCCAGTCGTAAACAGGGGGAAGGTAGCTATGGCTACACCTTC